This T cell receptor (beta chain) was observed in a study of blood T cell repertoires in COVID-19. Study-level background: Acute and convalescent COVID-19 specimens originated in the United States, Italy and Spain.

The CDR3 covers 13 residues. V lost 5 bases to trimming and J lost 2 bases, with 10 bases between them. Germline CDR1 MDHEN, CDR2 SYDVKM. Measured with immunoSEQ multiplex PCR; TCRdb has only the in-frame clones, and not every one. The data hold 95,000 to 110,000 clones, with around 86% observed a single time. The receptor was isolated from a man aged 50-59 years with acute or convalescent COVID-19. The J gene is TRBJ2-7, the V gene TRBV28, with a weak D call TRBD1 (6 bases). Source material: peripheral blood. The CDR3 spells CASSRQDPYEQYF. Here the CDR3 DNA reads TGTGCCAGCAGTCGACAGGACCCCTACGAGCAGTACTTC.